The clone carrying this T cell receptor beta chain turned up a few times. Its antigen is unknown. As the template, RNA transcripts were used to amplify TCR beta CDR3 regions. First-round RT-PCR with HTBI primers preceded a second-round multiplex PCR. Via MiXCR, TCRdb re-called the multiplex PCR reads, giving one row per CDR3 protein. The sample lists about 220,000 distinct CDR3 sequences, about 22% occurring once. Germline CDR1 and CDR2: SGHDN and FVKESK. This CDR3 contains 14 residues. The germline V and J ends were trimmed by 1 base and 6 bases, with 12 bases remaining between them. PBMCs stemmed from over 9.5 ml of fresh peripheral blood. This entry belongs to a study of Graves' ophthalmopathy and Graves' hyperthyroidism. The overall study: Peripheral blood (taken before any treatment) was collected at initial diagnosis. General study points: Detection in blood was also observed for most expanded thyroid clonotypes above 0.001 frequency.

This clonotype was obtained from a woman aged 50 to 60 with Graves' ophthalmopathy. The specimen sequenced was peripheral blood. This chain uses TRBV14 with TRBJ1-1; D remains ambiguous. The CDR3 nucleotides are TGTGCCAGCAGCCAAGGGCGGGGAACCTCTGAAGCTTTCTTT. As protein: CASSQGRGTSEAFF.